One sample yielded the 32 T cell receptor beta chains listed below, sequenced in a study of OX40 agonist ivuxolimab in advanced cancers. Libraries were prepared by immunoSEQ multiplex PCR; TCRdb keeps only in-frame clonotypes and omits some of them. Among about 61,000 clones, 75% to 90% were seen once, and the ten largest hold around 0.6%. The starting material was CD4+ or CD8+ T cells sorted from blood, obtained in a trial of the OX40 agonist ivuxolimab. These receptor sequences come from an adult with an advanced solid tumor such as melanoma, head and neck, liver or kidney cancer.

The chain combines TRBV9 with TRBJ1-2, with TRBD1 matching 7 bases. Germline V gene data show CDR1 as SGDLS and CDR2 as YYNGEE. The CDR3 length is 14 residues. Losses at the gene ends were 3 bases for V and 2 bases for J; bases not matched to a gene: 4. CDR3 in amino acids: CASSDQGGNYGYTF. The CDR3 DNA sequence: TGTGCCAGCAGCGATCAGGGGGGGAACTATGGCTACACCTTC.

The gene calls are TRBV19 and TRBJ2-1; 8 bases agree with TRBD2. CDR1 LNHDA and CDR2 SQIVND come from the germline V gene (reference sequence). The CDR3 spans 13 residues. With V trimmed by 5 bases and J by 7 bases, 4 bases remained unmatched. The CDR3 loop reads CASSVGLANEQFF. The CDR3 coding sequence is TGTGCCAGTAGTGTCGGACTAGCAAATGAGCAGTTCTTC. The whole variable domain, remainder taken from reference TRBV19 and TRBJ2-1, is DGGITQSPKYLFRKEGQNVTLSCEQNLNHDAMYWYRQDPGQGLRLIYYSQIVNDFQKGDIAEGYSVSREKKESFPLTVTSAQKNPTAFYLCASSVGLANEQFFGPGTRLTVL.

The chain combines TRBV30 with TRBJ2-3, with TRBD2 matching over 16 bases. The CDR3 is 15 amino acids. CDR1 is GTSNPN, CDR2 SVGIG, per germline (reference sequence). The trim removed 1 base at V and 9 bases at J, leaving 4 bases unmatched. The CDR3 reads CAWSDPGLAGGTQYF. In nucleotides, the CDR3 is TGTGCCTGGAGTGATCCGGGACTAGCGGGAGGGACGCAGTATTTT. The variable domain in full, with the rest retrieved from reference TRBV30 and TRBJ2-3, is SQTIHQWPATLVQPVGSPLSLECTVEGTSNPNLYWYRQAAGRGLQLLFYSVGIGQISSEVPQNLSASRPQDRQFILSSKKLLLSDSGFYLCAWSDPGLAGGTQYFGPGTRLTVL.

The chain is built from TRBV7-8 and TRBJ1-4, with a possible D match to TRBD1 (5 bases). The germline CDR1 and CDR2 sequences are SGHVS and FQNEAQ. CDR3 length equals 16 residues. Deletions cut 1 base from V and 7 bases from J, with 16 bases between. The CDR3 DNA is TGTGCCAGCAGCTTAGTCGGCGGGGACGTTAGTGAAAAACTGTTTTTT. It codes for CASSLVGGDVSEKLFF.

V gene TRBV2 combines with J gene TRBJ2-2; a weak D match, TRBD2 (5 bases). The V end lost 0 bases, the J end lost 6 bases, and 11 bases lay between the germline ends. Germline values: CDR1 SNHLY, CDR2 FYNNEI. The CDR3 is 15 residues long. CDR3 sequence reads: CASSEALEGAGELFF. CDR3 nucleotides: TGTGCCAGCAGTGAAGCCCTAGAGGGCGCCGGGGAGCTGTTTTTT.

J is TRBJ1-2 and V is TRBV6-5, with 7 bases lining up with TRBD1. The CDR3 spans 14 residues. Looked up from germline, CDR1 is MNHEY and CDR2 is SVGAGI. Germline trimming cut 5 bases from V and 4 bases from J; bases unmatched to any gene: 7. The DNA for the CDR3 is TGTGCCAGCAGTCCGCAGGGGGGGGTCTATGGCTACACCTTC. Translating it yields CASSPQGGVYGYTF.

CDR3 DNA sequence: TGCGCCAGCAGCCAAGATTGGGGGCAGGGACAGCCCCAGCATTTT. This codes for CASSQDWGQGQPQHF. The chain has TRBV4-3 and TRBJ1-5, with D perhaps matching TRBD1 (6 bases). This CDR3 region has 15 residues. Germline V gene data show CDR1 as LGHNA and CDR2 as YSLEER. V lost 0 bases, J lost 7 bases, and 13 bases lay in between.

V and J are TRBV5-4 and TRBJ1-3; possibly TRBD1 for D (5 bases). V was trimmed by 0 bases and J by 0 bases, leaving 10 bases between them. The CDR3 has 16 residues. Germline values: CDR1 SGHNT, CDR2 YYREEE (reference sequence). The CDR3 coding sequence is TGTGCCAGCAGCTTGGGACAGCCGTTCTCTGGAAACACCATATATTTT. Protein sequence: CASSLGQPFSGNTIYF.

The CDR3 bases are TGTGCCAGTAGTATGAGGGCTTCTAACACTGAAGCTTTCTTT. Protein: CASSMRASNTEAFF. The genes are TRBV19 and TRBJ1-1; no firm D call. V was shortened by 3 bases and J by 2 bases, with 10 bases between the two germline ends. The CDR3 loop spans 14 amino acids. The germline CDR1 and CDR2 sequences are LNHDA and SQIVND (reference sequence).

The rearrangement links TRBV19 to TRBJ2-7, with 9 nucleotides matching TRBD2. The germline CDR1 and CDR2 sequences are LNHDA and SQIVND (reference sequence). This CDR3 is built from 14 residues. The V and J ends lost 8 bases and 4 bases, in that order; junction bases with no gene match: 9. CDR3 loop: CASVSGSEPYEQYF. For the CDR3, the DNA is TGTGCCAGTGTTAGCGGGAGTGAACCGTACGAGCAGTACTTC.

This chain uses TRBV11-2 with TRBJ1-2; the D gene is possibly TRBD1 (6 bases). This CDR3 has 15 amino acids. Germline V gives CDR1 SGHAT, CDR2 FQNNGV. V lost 2 bases to trimming and J lost 2 bases, with 12 bases between them. The chain's CDR3 is CASSLNKGGNYGYTF. CDR3 bases: TGTGCCAGCAGCTTAAACAAGGGGGGGAACTATGGCTACACCTTC.

The rearrangement links TRBV4-2 to TRBJ1-2; perhaps TRBD1 as D (5 bases). V was cut by 1 base and J by 1 base, with 10 bases left in between. Per the germline V gene, CDR1 is LGHNA and CDR2 is YNFKEQ. The CDR3 contains 15 residues. CDR3 loop: CASSQGGLFNYGYTF. CDR3 DNA sequence: TGTGCCAGCAGCCAAGGGGGACTATTTAACTATGGCTACACCTTC.

J is TRBJ2-1 and V is TRBV5-1; 8 bases line up with TRBD2. CDR3 length: 13 residues. Germline V gene sequence: CDR1 SGHRS, CDR2 YFSETQ. The V and J ends lost 2 bases and 5 bases, in that order; junction bases with no gene match: 0. This chain's CDR3 is CASSFGGDNEQFF. The CDR3 DNA is TGCGCCAGCAGCTTCGGGGGGGACAATGAGCAGTTCTTC. The full variable domain, its missing parts supplied by reference TRBV5-1 and TRBJ2-1, is KAGVTQTPRYLIKTRGQQVTLSCSPISGHRSVSWYQQTPGQGLQFLFEYFSETQRNKGNFPGRFSGRQFSNSRSEMNVSTLELGDSALYLCASSFGGDNEQFFGPGTRLTVL.

The V gene is TRBV7-9, the J gene TRBJ2-2, with 9 bases identical to TRBD2. Germline V lookup: CDR1 SEHNR, CDR2 FQNEAQ (reference sequence). This CDR3 is built from 16 residues. Germline trimming cut 4 bases from V and 6 bases from J; bases unmatched to any gene: 9. The CDR3 region has the DNA TGTGCCAGCAGCTCAGCTAGCGGGATGAGTCCCGGGGAGCTGTTTTTT. Its translation is CASSSASGMSPGELFF.

The CDR3 DNA reads as TGTGCCAGCAGCGTAGCCGGGACTACCTACAATGAGCAGTTCTTC. Translated, it gives CASSVAGTTYNEQFF. The chain has TRBV9 and TRBJ2-1, with TRBD2 identical over 7 bases. The CDR3 is made up of 15 amino acids. Germline-derived CDR1 and CDR2 are SGDLS and YYNGEE. The V segment lost 0 bases and the J segment 2 bases; nucleotides outside the gene matches: 2.

The V gene is TRBV28, the J gene TRBJ2-7; D not certain. V was trimmed by 2 bases and J by 2 bases, leaving 4 bases between them. The CDR3 extends over 12 amino acids. Per germline, CDR1 MDHEN and CDR2 SYDVKM. The CDR3 DNA sequence: TGTGCCAGCAGTTTACCCACCTACGAGCAGTACTTC. Translation: CASSLPTYEQYF.

The chain employs TRBV7-8 and TRBJ2-7; D is perhaps TRBD1 (6 bases). Germline V gives CDR1 SGHVS, CDR2 FQNEAQ. The CDR3 covers 14 residues. The ends were cut back, 5 bases at V and 1 base at J, with 12 bases in the middle. Written as DNA, the CDR3 is TGTGCCAGCAGCCTCGTCGGGACATCCTACGAGCAGTACTTC. Its translation is CASSLVGTSYEQYF.

The chain is built from TRBV6-5 and TRBJ1-1; D ambiguous. Germline lookup yields CDR1 MNHEY and CDR2 SVGAGI. Trimming cost V 5 bases and J 6 bases, with 7 bases left between them. This CDR3 contains 11 residues. The CDR3 bases are TGTGCCAGCAGTAAGGGCGCTGAAGCTTTCTTT. As protein: CASSKGAEAFF.

Here the CDR3 DNA reads TGTGCCAGCAGCTTAGCCTCAGCGGGAGGGGGGGAGCAGTTCTTC. Protein product: CASSLASAGGGEQFF. The J gene is TRBJ2-1, the V gene TRBV11-3; TRBD2 matches 10 bases. Losses at the gene ends were 1 base for V and 10 bases for J; bases not matched to a gene: 7. Germline CDR1 and CDR2: SGHNT and YENEEA. The CDR3 loop spans 15 amino acids.

The chain uses TRBV6-6 and TRBJ2-1, with 10 bases matching TRBD2. In germline, CDR1 is MNHNY, CDR2 SVGAGI (reference sequence). V shed 4 bases, J shed 15 bases, and the junction held 9 bases outside the gene matches. The CDR3 spans 13 residues. CDR3 region: CASSFGASGSAFF. DNA of the CDR3: TGTGCCAGCAGTTTTGGAGCTAGCGGGAGCGCGTTCTTC.

This clone was seen once. The genes are TRBV18 and TRBJ1-1; no clear D. Trimming removed 3 bases at V and 7 bases at J, with 12 bases between. Germline V gene sequence: CDR1 KGHSH, CDR2 LQKENI. The CDR3 sequence is 13 residues long. The CDR3 DNA reads as TGTGCCAGCTCACCGGAGCGGGCCGGTGAAGCTTTCTTT. It codes for CASSPERAGEAFF.

J is TRBJ1-3 and V is TRBV9; D unresolved. CDR1 SGDLS and CDR2 YYNGEE come from the germline V gene. The CDR3 spans 12 residues. The ends were cut back, 6 bases at V and 3 bases at J, with 7 bases in the middle. CDR3 in amino acids: CASMGDGNTIYF. CDR3 nucleotide sequence: TGTGCCAGCATGGGAGATGGAAACACCATATATTTT.

V and J are TRBV2 and TRBJ1-1; D not resolved. This CDR3 is built from 13 residues. Germline CDR1 SNHLY, CDR2 FYNNEI. Trimming removed 6 bases at V and 0 bases at J, with 8 bases between. The CDR3 region is CASRSTVNTEAFF. As DNA, the CDR3 is TGTGCCAGCAGGTCCACAGTGAACACTGAAGCTTTCTTT.

The chain recombines TRBV5-1 with TRBJ2-5; D is unclear. The V and J ends lost 4 bases and 0 bases respectively, with 10 bases between them. The CDR3 runs to 14 residues. Germline loops: CDR1 SGHRS, CDR2 YFSETQ. The DNA for the CDR3 is TGCGCCAGCAGCCAGGACGGATACCAAGAGACCCAGTACTTC. Residues: CASSQDGYQETQYF.

The V and J genes are TRBV5-1 and TRBJ1-4; 7 nucleotides agree with TRBD1. V lost 0 bases, J lost 4 bases, and 6 bases stayed unmatched. The CDR3 runs 16 residues. Germline CDR1 and CDR2: SGHRS and YFSETQ. The CDR3 sequence: CASSLAQGRSNEKLFF. Here the CDR3 DNA reads TGCGCCAGCAGCTTGGCACAGGGGAGGAGTAATGAAAAACTGTTTTTT.

The chain links TRBV25-1 to TRBJ1-1; no reliable D call. CDR1 is MGHDK and CDR2 is SYGVNS in the germline V gene. The CDR3 totals 13 residues. The ends were cut back, 3 bases at V and 3 bases at J, with 8 bases in the middle. CDR3 in amino acids: CASSEPRDTEAFF. CDR3 bases: TGTGCCAGCAGTGAGCCGCGGGACACTGAAGCTTTCTTT.

This rearrangement joins TRBV15 to TRBJ2-2; D is ambiguous. CDR1 and CDR2 from the germline V gene are LNHNV and YYDKDF (reference sequence). V was cut by 4 bases and J by 2 bases, with 11 bases left in between. The CDR3 is 15 amino acids. CDR3 sequence: CATSTRSSNTGELFF. CDR3 bases: TGTGCCACCAGCACACGGTCGTCCAACACCGGGGAGCTGTTTTTT.

The V and J genes are TRBV6-1 and TRBJ1-5; no firm D call. This CDR3 comprises 15 residues. Germline-derived CDR1 and CDR2 are MNHNS and SASEGT. Between the trimmed V and J ends, which lost 6 bases and 0 bases, there was a span of 12 bases. This CDR3 reads CASRLDGVSNQPQHF. The CDR3, as DNA: TGTGCCAGCAGGCTAGATGGCGTTAGCAATCAGCCCCAGCATTTT.

About this clone itself: This sample includes further DNA sequences coding for the same CDR3. The chain recombines TRBV15 with TRBJ2-5; D is uncertain. Germline CDR1 and CDR2: LNHNV and YYDKDF (reference sequence). V dropped 0 bases and J dropped 5 bases, with 4 bases sitting between them. The CDR3 extends over 12 amino acids. The CDR3 coding sequence is TGTGCCACCAGCAGAGACGTGGAGACCCAGTACTTC. Protein sequence: CATSRDVETQYF.

The chain carries TRBV5-6 and TRBJ2-1, with unresolved D. The germline V and J ends were trimmed by 2 bases and 6 bases, with 15 bases remaining between them. Germline loops: CDR1 SGHDT, CDR2 YYEEEE. CDR3 length: 15 amino acids. CDR3 in DNA: TGTGCCAGCAGCTTCCCGACCAGCCTACTCAATGAGCAGTTCTTC. The encoded protein is CASSFPTSLLNEQFF.

This rearrangement joins TRBV7-3 to TRBJ2-1; TRBD2 matches at 8 bases. This CDR3 is built from 14 residues. V was pared by 5 bases and J by 7 bases, with 7 bases of the junction left unmatched. CDR1 is SGHTA, CDR2 FQGTGA, per germline. CDR3 nucleotide sequence: TGTGCCAGCAGCCTACCGGGACTAGGAAATGAGCAGTTCTTC. This gives the protein CASSLPGLGNEQFF.

This clone was seen just once. The chain recombines TRBV7-9 with TRBJ2-5; tentatively, D is TRBD2 (5 bases). Trimming removed 3 bases at V and 1 base at J, with 15 bases between. Germline values: CDR1 SEHNR, CDR2 FQNEAQ (reference sequence). The CDR3 contains 16 residues. CDR3 protein: CASSFSSGRGQETQYF. Here the CDR3 DNA reads TGTGCCAGCAGCTTTTCTTCAGGTCGGGGCCAAGAGACCCAGTACTTC.